The present entry profiles one TCR beta chain with its context. The source of the sample is a study of blood T cell repertoires in COVID-19. Study-wide context: From the United States, Italy and Spain came samples of acute and convalescent COVID-19. Nucleic acid was either cDNA or gDNA, and it came from T cells, B-cell-depleted T cells, or PBMCs.

The CDR3 has 14 residues. The V segment lost 4 bases and the J segment 4 bases; nucleotides outside the gene matches: 4. Germline-derived CDR1 and CDR2 are SGDLS and YYNGEE. Original methodology: For nucleated cells, counts were estimated from reference gene primer amplification. Clones were sequenced by immunoSEQ multiplex PCR, and TCRdb holds only the in-frame ones, with some missing. Clone size and V and J calls were adopted from that table, with D and trimming inferred from the DNA. This table has 150,000 to 200,000 clones, around 88% appearing once. The chain links TRBV9 to TRBJ2-3; TRBD2 matches at 9 bases. Sequencing used peripheral blood. The receptor's source is a human donor in a cohort sampled during active COVID-19. In DNA, the CDR3 is TGTGCCAGCAGCCGTAGCGGGAGCGCAGATACGCAGTATTTT. Amino acids: CASSRSGSADTQYF.